Below, 26 T cell receptor beta chains from the same sample are listed, as sequenced in a study of T-cell reconstitution after alpha-beta-depleted transplantation in children. Library preparation (for TCRbeta) was performed with unique molecular identifiers. MiXCR was run by TCRdb on the PCR reads, yielding one entry per CDR3 protein. The sample contains 700,000 or so distinct CDR3 sequences, over 10% of which appear only once. The material sequenced was PBMCs, taken before TCRalphabeta/CD19-depleted stem cell transplant. The receptors derive from a girl aged 2 to 9 with congenital amegakaryocytic thrombocytopenia, due to receive a stem cell transplant.

The chain couples TRBV20-1 to TRBJ2-7; D is unclear. CDR1 is DFQATT, CDR2 SNEGSKA, per germline (reference sequence). The CDR3 runs 11 residues. V lost 4 bases, J lost 6 bases, and 10 bases lay in between. CDR3 protein: CSATFSREQYF. The CDR3 DNA reads TGCAGTGCTACCTTCTCTCGCGAGCAGTACTTC.

This chain connects TRBV7-2 to TRBJ2-2, with 10 bases identical to TRBD2. The germline CDR1 and CDR2 sequences are SGHTA and FQGNSA. This CDR3 region has 13 residues. V shed 4 bases and J 8 bases; nucleotides not matched to a gene: 1. CDR3 sequence (DNA): TGTGCCAGCAGCTCTAGCGGGAGAGGGGAGCTGTTTTTT. Its translation: CASSSSGRGELFF.

This clonotype was detected only a few times. The chain recombines TRBV20-1 with TRBJ2-2; no reliable D call. Germline values: CDR1 DFQATT, CDR2 SNEGSKA (reference sequence). The CDR3 has 13 residues. Trimming stripped 6 bases from V and 4 bases from J, with 12 bases between. The CDR3 spells CSALTVGTGELFF. The CDR3 DNA is TGCAGTGCCTTGACCGTAGGCACCGGGGAGCTGTTTTTT.

This clonotype was found many times. The rearrangement joins TRBV4-1 to TRBJ1-5; TRBD1 might be the D (5 bases). This CDR3 region has 15 residues. V lost 5 bases and J lost 2, with 13 bases in between. Germline loops: CDR1 MGHRA, CDR2 YSYEKL. CDR3 sequence: CASSEAGGGNQPQHF. DNA for the CDR3: TGCGCCAGCAGCGAAGCCGGGGGGGGCAATCAGCCCCAGCATTTT.

V and J are TRBV7-2 and TRBJ2-1; D remains unclear. Germline assignment: CDR1 SGHTA and CDR2 FQGNSA. V was trimmed by 8 bases and J by 12 bases, leaving 11 bases between them. The CDR3 is 10 amino acids. CDR3 protein: CASGRSPQFF. Here the CDR3 DNA reads TGTGCCAGCGGTAGGAGTCCGCAGTTCTTC. Drawing the rest from reference TRBV7-2 and TRBJ2-1, the complete variable domain is GAGVSQSPSNKVTEKGKDVELRCDPISGHTALYWYRQSLGQGLEFLIYFQGNSAPDKSGLPSDRFSAERTGGSVSTLTIQRTQQEDSAVYLCASGRSPQFFGPGTRLTVL.

In this sample, this clonotype turned up a few times. This chain joins TRBV3-1 and TRBJ1-5; D is possibly TRBD1 (6 bases). V was pared by 0 bases and J by 6 bases, with 12 bases between. Germline V CDR1 and CDR2: LGHDT, YNNKEL (reference sequence). There are 15 residues in the CDR3. The CDR3 DNA is TGTGCCAGCAGCCAAGACTCGACAGGTACTCAGCCCCAGCATTTT. Amino acid sequence: CASSQDSTGTQPQHF.

This clonotype was counted between two and nine times. This chain uses TRBV5-6 with TRBJ2-1; no reliable D call. The V gene's germline CDR1 is SGHDT and CDR2 YYEEEE. The CDR3 totals 12 residues. Trimming stripped 2 bases from V and 8 bases from J, with 8 bases between. CDR3 protein: CASSLFPDEQFF. The CDR3 region has the DNA TGTGCCAGCAGCTTATTTCCGGATGAGCAGTTCTTC.

This clonotype was counted many times. The chain employs TRBV6-5 and TRBJ1-2; TRBD1 is a possible D gene (5 bases). The CDR3 length is 13 residues. Trimming stripped 1 base from V and 6 bases from J, with 9 bases between. Germline V CDR1 and CDR2: MNHEY, SVGAGI. Here the CDR3 DNA reads TGTGCCAGCAGTTACTGGCAGGGAAATGGCTACACCTTC. Residues: CASSYWQGNGYTF.

This clonotype was counted at least ten times. The rearrangement joins TRBV12-3 or TRBV12-4 to TRBJ2-1; 7 bases line up with TRBD2. This CDR3 has 13 residues. The ends lost 5 bases at V and 5 bases at J; junction bases unmatched: 3. The CDR3 nucleotides are TGTGCCAGCAGTGCTAGCGGCCACAATGAGCAGTTCTTC. Translation: CASSASGHNEQFF.

This clonotype was observed a handful of times. This chain connects TRBV4-1 to TRBJ2-2, with 10 positions matching TRBD2. The junction had 10 bases not matched to a gene; V was cut back by 3 bases and J by 6 bases. This CDR3 has 17 residues. Germline CDR1 reads MGHRA; CDR2 reads YSYEKL. The CDR3 region is CASSQYAGSGRSGELFF. The DNA of the CDR3 is TGCGCCAGCAGCCAGTATGCGGGTAGCGGGAGGTCCGGGGAGCTGTTTTTT.

This clonotype was counted ten times or more. This rearrangement joins TRBV5-6 to TRBJ2-2; D ambiguous. The V end lost 1 base, the J end lost 6 bases, and 7 bases lay between the germline ends. Germline V gives CDR1 SGHDT, CDR2 YYEEEE. CDR3 size: 13 residues. This CDR3 is CASSLPASGELFF. The CDR3 DNA sequence: TGTGCCAGCAGCTTGCCCGCGTCCGGGGAGCTGTTTTTT.

The table lists this clonotype with a few counts. CDR3 bases: TGTGCCAGCAGCGCCCGCCGGGGCAATGAGCAGTTCTTC. Protein product: CASSARRGNEQFF. The rearrangement uses TRBV2 and TRBJ2-1; the D gene is possibly TRBD2 (5 bases). CDR1 and CDR2 (germline): SNHLY, FYNNEI. The CDR3 has 13 amino acids. The V and J ends lost 6 bases and 6 bases respectively, with 12 bases between them. Variable domain in full (rest from reference TRBV2 and TRBJ2-1): EPEVTQTPSHQVTQMGQEVILRCVPISNHLYFYWYRQILGQKVEFLVSFYNNEISEKSEIFDDQFSVERPDGSNFTLKIRSTKLEDSAMYFCASSARRGNEQFFGPGTRLTVL.

This clonotype was recorded at least ten times. The V gene is TRBV25-1, the J gene TRBJ2-5; 7 positions agree with TRBD2. CDR1 is MGHDK, CDR2 SYGVNS, per germline. V shed 9 bases, J shed 6 bases, and the junction held 4 bases outside the gene matches. The CDR3 covers 11 residues. The CDR3 reads CASGGGKTQYF. The DNA for the CDR3 is TGTGCCAGTGGCGGGGGAAAGACCCAGTACTTC.

This clonotype has only a few counts. The rearrangement joins TRBV20-1 to TRBJ2-7, with D perhaps matching TRBD2 (5 bases). Trimming cost V 1 base and J 7 bases, with 11 bases left between them. CDR1 is DFQATT and CDR2 is SNEGSKA in the germline V gene (reference sequence). This CDR3 region has 12 residues. The CDR3 sequence is CSARVLRREQYF. The DNA of the CDR3 is TGCAGTGCTAGAGTCCTACGGAGGGAGCAGTACTTC.

The table lists this clonotype with many counts. The J gene is TRBJ2-3, the V gene TRBV29-1; TRBD2 matches 8 bases. The CDR3 loop spans 14 amino acids. V was pared by 8 bases and J by 4 bases, with 11 bases of the junction left unmatched. The germline V gene has CDR1 SQVTM and CDR2 ANQGSEA. This CDR3 is CSSRSSGEPDTQYF. Here the CDR3 DNA reads TGCAGCTCACGAAGTAGCGGGGAACCAGATACGCAGTATTTT.

This clonotype was recorded a few times. This sequence joins TRBV19 and TRBJ2-3, with 10 bases lining up with TRBD2. The CDR3 totals 15 residues. The trim removed 8 bases at V and 4 bases at J, leaving 9 bases unmatched. Per germline, CDR1 LNHDA and CDR2 SQIVND (reference sequence). Here the CDR3 reads CASQPSGSGADTQYF. The CDR3 DNA is TGTGCCAGTCAACCTAGCGGGAGCGGGGCAGATACGCAGTATTTT.

This clonotype was counted many times. The chain has TRBV11-2 and TRBJ2-3; 7 nucleotides align to TRBD1. Germline V lookup: CDR1 SGHAT, CDR2 FQNNGV. The V gene end was trimmed by 5 bases and the J gene end by 1 base; junction bases not matched to a gene: 15. The CDR3 is 18 residues long. The CDR3 nucleotides are TGTGCCAGCAGCGCGGTGATCTTCGGACAGGACGGCACAGATACGCAGTATTTT. Translating it yields CASSAVIFGQDGTDTQYF. The entire variable domain, with the rest obtained from reference TRBV11-2 and TRBJ2-3, is as follows: EAGVAQSPRYKIIEKRQSVAFWCNPISGHATLYWYQQILGQGPKLLIQFQNNGVVDDSQLPKDRFSAERLKGVDSTLKIQPAKLEDSAVYLCASSAVIFGQDGTDTQYFGPGTRLTVL.

The chain links TRBV7-8 to TRBJ2-6, with 10 bases lining up with TRBD1. The V gene's germline CDR1 is SGHVS and CDR2 FQNEAQ. Germline trimming cut 2 bases from V and 3 bases from J; bases unmatched to any gene: 10. The CDR3 runs to 19 residues. CDR3 coding DNA: TGTGCCAGCAGCTTACCCCCAGGGACAGGGGTTCTTGGGGCCAACGTCCTGACTTTC. Translating it yields CASSLPPGTGVLGANVLTF.

This clonotype showed up just a few times. The rearrangement uses TRBV29-1 and TRBJ2-7, with D possibly matching TRBD1 (6 bases). This CDR3 is built from 12 residues. The V gene's germline CDR1 is SQVTM and CDR2 ANQGSEA. Trimming took 7 bases from V and 2 from J, leaving 12 bases between them. CDR3 region: CSARTDPYEQYF. As DNA, the CDR3 is TGCAGCGCCCGGACAGACCCCTACGAGCAGTACTTC.

V and J are TRBV5-1 and TRBJ1-3; D is perhaps TRBD1 (5 bases). Per germline, CDR1 SGHRS and CDR2 YFSETQ. Between the trimmed V and J ends, which lost 0 bases and 2 bases, there was a span of 12 bases. The CDR3 is 16 amino acids. The CDR3 DNA reads as TGCGCCAGCAGCTTGGGCGACGGGGGGACTGGAAACACCATATATTTT. It yields the protein CASSLGDGGTGNTIYF. Using reference TRBV5-1 and TRBJ1-3 for the parts outside the CDR3, the full variable domain is KAGVTQTPRYLIKTRGQQVTLSCSPISGHRSVSWYQQTPGQGLQFLFEYFSETQRNKGNFPGRFSGRQFSNSRSEMNVSTLELGDSALYLCASSLGDGGTGNTIYFGEGSWLTVV.

This clonotype was detected ten times or more. The chain recombines TRBV6-4 with TRBJ2-2; D ambiguous. The CDR3 has 14 residues. V was clipped by 3 bases and J by 7 bases, with 12 bases between them. Germline V CDR1 and CDR2: MRHNA, SNTAGT. CDR3 DNA: TGTGCCAGCAGTGAGGTGCCGGAGTTCGGGGAGCTGTTTTTT. This codes for CASSEVPEFGELFF.

This clonotype was observed at least ten times. This sequence joins TRBV28 and TRBJ2-5; the D gene is possibly TRBD2 (6 bases). The CDR3 sequence is 14 residues long. Trimming left V 6 bases short and J 1 base short, with 12 bases between. Germline V lookup: CDR1 MDHEN, CDR2 SYDVKM. CDR3 nucleotide sequence: TGTGCCAGCAGCCGGGGACTGTCCCAAGAGACCCAGTACTTC. Amino acids: CASSRGLSQETQYF.

Only a few counts were recorded for this clonotype. One end of the junction is discordant with germline, which a read error may explain. The chain links TRBV3-1 to TRBJ2-7, with 9 bases fitting TRBD1. CDR1 is LGHDT and CDR2 is YNNKEL in the germline V gene (reference sequence). There are 11 residues in the CDR3. CDR3 DNA: TGTGCCAGCAGTTACCGGGACAGGGTTCACTTC. Residues: CASSYRDRVHF.

This clonotype was seen more than once but under ten times. The rearrangement links TRBV28 to TRBJ2-7; D may match TRBD1 or TRBD2 (6 bases each). The germline CDR1 and CDR2 sequences are MDHEN and SYDVKM. The CDR3 is 15 residues long. The V end lost 7 bases, the J end lost 3 bases, and 19 bases lay between the germline ends. The CDR3 DNA sequence: TGTGCCAGCAATGCAGGGGCGGGAATTGACTACGAGCAGTACTTC. It translates to CASNAGAGIDYEQYF.

CDR3 in DNA: TGTGCCAGCAGACCAGCACGGACGCGACTGTCGAACACCGGGGAGCTGTTTTTT. Residues: CASRPARTRLSNTGELFF. The V and J genes are TRBV11-2 and TRBJ2-2, with D unclear. CDR1 is SGHAT and CDR2 is FQNNGV in the germline V gene. Deletions cut 6 bases from V and 0 bases from J, with 20 bases between. There are 18 residues in the CDR3.

This clonotype showed up just a few times. The CDR3 protein is CSVDLGHNYGYTF. CDR3 in DNA: TGCAGCGTTGATCTCGGGCATAACTATGGCTACACCTTC. The rearrangement links TRBV29-1 to TRBJ1-2; no clear D gene. This CDR3 is built from 13 residues. Between the trimmed V and J ends, which lost 3 bases and 1 base, there was a span of 9 bases. CDR1 and CDR2 (germline): SQVTM, ANQGSEA.